This T cell receptor beta chain was retrieved from a study of lymphopenia after photon versus proton radiotherapy. V lost 4 bases and J lost 7, with 26 bases in between. Germline CDR1 and CDR2: KGHSH and LQKENI. There are 18 residues in the CDR3. This clone appeared a single time. Here immunoSEQ multiplex PCR was the method, and the copy in TCRdb shows in-frame clones only, minus some. The sample yields more than 70,000 clones, more than 70% seen once. This TCR came from a man in his sixties with pancreatic cancer. The V and J genes are TRBV18 and TRBJ2-1; D is tentatively TRBD1 or TRBD2 (5 bases each). This sample comprised peripheral blood, obtained from a patient treated with proton-based radiotherapy. The CDR3 coding sequence is TGTGCCAGCTCACGAGGGACCACGGTCGCGGCGATCGGAAATGAGCAGTTCTTC. Its protein product is CASSRGTTVAAIGNEQFF.